The 16 T cell receptor beta chains below all came from one sample that was sequenced in a study of T-cell reconstitution after alpha-beta-depleted transplantation in children (dated by TCRdb to 2016 to 2018). Libraries were built with PCR. Sequenced on an Illumina HiSeq 2500. TCR libraries were prepared with molecular barcoding, using unique molecular identifiers to normalize TCRbeta repertoire quantification. The public sequencing data were trimmed at Q25 with fastp and processed into clonotypes with MiXCR by TCRdb, which kept only in-frame beta chains. Each CDR3 protein appears once, grouped with its most common genes and DNA. For this sample the table gives about 600,000 distinct CDR3 sequences, of which about 23% were detected only once. The ten largest clones represent about 14% of the sample. The intended sense of this specimen's treatment or condition label: allogeneic hematopoietic cell transplantation with graft depleted of TCRalphabeta T cells and CD19 B cells.

Sample: PBMCs, mostly from graft donor cells, taken 360 days after TCRalphabeta/CD19-depleted stem cell transplant. These receptors were obtained from a boy in the first two years of life who had a stem cell transplant for acute myeloid leukemia, so the T cells may come from the graft donor.

The chain carries TRBV12-3 or TRBV12-4 and TRBJ1-3, with TRBD1 as a possible D gene (6 bases). This CDR3 contains 15 residues. V shed 8 bases and J shed 2 bases, with 16 bases lying between them. The CDR3 DNA reads as TGTGCCAGCTCGCGGGGGCAGGGAACTGGAAACACCATATATTTT. It translates to CASSRGQGTGNTIYF.

The V gene is TRBV12-3 or TRBV12-4, the J gene TRBJ2-2, with D perhaps being TRBD1 or TRBD2 (5 bases each). Deletions cut 8 bases from V and 8 bases from J, with 15 bases between. This CDR3 has 13 residues. The CDR3 protein is CASEGPLGGELFF. CDR3 nucleotides: TGTGCCAGCGAGGGACCATTGGGGGGGGAGCTGTTTTTT.

A few counts support this clonotype. This chain uses TRBV7-9 with TRBJ2-5, with no clear D. The CDR3 contains 13 residues. Trimming shortened V by 7 bases and J by 4 bases, and 13 bases separated the two germline ends. Germline CDR1 and CDR2: SEHNR and FQNEAQ (reference sequence). The CDR3 reads CASTRAAAETQYF. CDR3 DNA sequence: TGTGCCAGCACTCGGGCGGCCGCAGAGACCCAGTACTTC. The entire variable domain, with the rest obtained from reference TRBV7-9 and TRBJ2-5, is as follows: DTGVSQNPRHKITKRGQNVTFRCDPISEHNRLYWYRQTLGQGPEFLTYFQNEAQLEKSRLLSDRFSAERPKGSFSTLEIQRTEQGDSAMYLCASTRAAAETQYFGPGTRLLVL.

This clonotype was counted many times. The V and J genes are TRBV20-1 and TRBJ2-1, with D possibly being TRBD1 (5 bases). Germline assignment: CDR1 DFQATT and CDR2 SNEGSKA (reference sequence). The CDR3 consists of 13 residues. Trimming took off 5 bases at V and 10 bases at J, with 18 bases between the two ends. DNA for the CDR3: TGCAGTGCTGGGGCAAGTTCAGGATTAGAGCAGTTCTTC. Translation gives CSAGASSGLEQFF.

In this sample, this clonotype turned up many times. The chain couples TRBV11-2 to TRBJ2-1; D not certain. V was trimmed by 5 bases and J by 4 bases, leaving 9 bases between them. CDR1 is SGHAT and CDR2 is FQNNGV in the germline V gene. The CDR3 has 13 residues. CDR3: CASSPILYNEQFF. Here the CDR3 DNA reads TGTGCCAGCAGCCCCATCCTTTACAATGAGCAGTTCTTC.

This clonotype was counted ten times or more. This chain connects TRBV27 to TRBJ2-5; D remains ambiguous. Germline V lookup: CDR1 MNHEY, CDR2 SMNVEV (reference sequence). With 7 bases removed from V and 5 bases from J, the gap between germline ends came to 14 bases. The CDR3 length is 13 residues. CDR3: CASKRMSLETQYF. CDR3 in DNA: TGTGCCAGCAAAAGGATGAGCTTGGAGACCCAGTACTTC.

This clonotype showed up many times. The genes are TRBV21-1 and TRBJ2-7; the D segment call TRBD2 is taken from the table without a DNA check. TRBV21-1 is flagged as a pseudogene. This CDR3 contains 13 residues. The CDR3 coding sequence is TGTGCCAGCAGCGCTCTAGCTTTCCACGAGCAGTACGTC. Residues: CASSALAFHEQYV.

This chain connects TRBV24-1 to TRBJ2-3; a weak D match, TRBD2 (6 bases). V was clipped by 4 bases and J by 1 base, with 17 bases between them. CDR1 is KGHDR and CDR2 is SFDVKD in the germline V gene. CDR3 length: 17 residues. The CDR3 region has the DNA TGTGCCACCAGTGACCCTGCAAAGGGAGGTGGCACAGATACGCAGTATTTT. It translates to CATSDPAKGGGTDTQYF.

This clonotype was recorded many times. The gene calls are TRBV6-6 and TRBJ2-3; TRBD1 matches 7 bases. Germline CDR1 and CDR2: MNHNY and SVGAGI (reference sequence). V shed 5 bases, J shed 2 bases, and the junction held 13 bases outside the gene matches. The CDR3 contains 17 residues. The chain's CDR3 is CASSRDRAAAVTDTQYF. The CDR3 DNA reads as TGTGCCAGCAGTCGCGACAGGGCAGCGGCCGTCACAGATACGCAGTATTTT.

Many counts were recorded for this clonotype. The genes are TRBV29-1 and TRBJ2-1; 8 bases map to TRBD1. The V gene end was trimmed by 7 bases and the J gene end by 9 bases; junction bases not matched to a gene: 8. Germline CDR1 and CDR2: SQVTM and ANQGSEA. This CDR3 is built from 12 residues. CDR3: CSATTGVGEQFF. The CDR3 nucleotides read TGCAGCGCAACGACAGGGGTCGGTGAGCAGTTCTTC.

The gene calls are TRBV6-5 and TRBJ2-5; either TRBD1 or TRBD2 may fit D (5 bases each). Trimming stripped 0 bases from V and 4 bases from J, with 15 bases between. Germline CDR1 MNHEY, CDR2 SVGAGI. The CDR3 runs to 16 residues. CDR3 nucleotides: TGTGCCAGCAGTTACTCAGGGGAGTTTGGTAGAGAGACCCAGTACTTC. Translating gives CASSYSGEFGRETQYF.

The sample holds many counts of this clonotype. J is TRBJ2-7 and V is TRBV29-1; tentatively, D is TRBD1 (5 bases). The CDR3 loop spans 14 amino acids. V was trimmed by 7 bases and J by 5 bases, leaving 21 bases between them. CDR1 SQVTM and CDR2 ANQGSEA come from the germline V gene. CDR3 in amino acids: CSAGKGPQGHEQYF. The CDR3, as DNA: TGCAGCGCCGGTAAGGGTCCCCAGGGCCACGAGCAGTACTTC.

The table lists this clonotype with many counts. The chain has TRBV12-3 or TRBV12-4 and TRBJ2-3; D possibly matches TRBD1 or TRBD2 (5 bases each). The CDR3 runs to 14 residues. The germline V and J ends were trimmed by 6 bases and 7 bases, with 17 bases remaining between them. The CDR3 loop is CASSSPGATNTQYF. Here the CDR3 DNA reads TGTGCCAGCAGCTCCCCCGGGGCGACAAATACGCAGTATTTT.

This chain joins TRBV29-1 and TRBJ1-1; TRBD1 agrees at 9 bases. Germline V lookup: CDR1 SQVTM, CDR2 ANQGSEA. The CDR3 extends over 13 amino acids. Unmatched junction bases numbered 6, after V lost 3 bases and J lost 7 bases. CDR3 sequence: CSVEGTGSLEAFF. The CDR3 nucleotides read TGCAGCGTTGAGGGGACAGGGAGTCTTGAAGCTTTCTTT.

The V call is TRBV3-1, the J call TRBJ2-5; TRBD2 agrees at 8 bases. The CDR3 is made up of 17 amino acids. The V segment lost 4 bases and the J segment 5 bases; nucleotides outside the gene matches: 15. The V gene's germline CDR1 is LGHDT and CDR2 YNNKEL (reference sequence). In DNA form, the CDR3 reads TGTGCCAGCAGCCCGGGAGAGGAGGCGGGGGGTCGGGAGACCCAGTACTTC. Its protein is CASSPGEEAGGRETQYF.

As regards this clonotype: Being one base from a much bigger clone, this may be a read error. The CDR3 DNA reads TGTGCCAGCTGGGGCAGGGACAATCAGCCCCAGCATTTT. Translation gives CASWGRDNQPQHF. The V gene is TRBV28, the J gene TRBJ1-5, with D perhaps TRBD1 (5 bases). The ends were cut back, 8 bases at V and 3 bases at J, with 11 bases in the middle. CDR3 length: 13 amino acids. Germline CDR1 MDHEN, CDR2 SYDVKM.